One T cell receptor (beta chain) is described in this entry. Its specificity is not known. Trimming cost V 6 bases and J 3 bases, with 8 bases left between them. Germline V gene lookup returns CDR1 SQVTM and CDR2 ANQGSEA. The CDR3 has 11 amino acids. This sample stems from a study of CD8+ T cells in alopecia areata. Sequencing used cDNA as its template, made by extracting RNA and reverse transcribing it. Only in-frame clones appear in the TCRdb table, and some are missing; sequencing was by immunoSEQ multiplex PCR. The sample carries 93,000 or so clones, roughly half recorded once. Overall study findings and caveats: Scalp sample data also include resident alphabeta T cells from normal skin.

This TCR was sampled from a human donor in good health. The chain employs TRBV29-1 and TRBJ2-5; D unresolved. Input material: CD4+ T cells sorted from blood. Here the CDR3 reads CSVGGKETQYF. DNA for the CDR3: TGCAGCGTGGGCGGCAAAGAGACCCAGTACTTC.